The next 20 T cell receptor beta chains were all read from a single sample in a study of blood T cell repertoires in COVID-19. Only in-frame clones appear in the TCRdb table, and some are missing; sequencing was by immunoSEQ multiplex PCR. The data hold roughly 260,000 clones, with about 89% observed a single time. Sequences were obtained from PBMCs or T cells enriched from blood (not recorded which). These receptors came from a woman younger than 35 who had recovered from COVID-19.

The CDR3 DNA follows: TGTGCCAGCACTCTGAACATGAACACTGAAGCTTTCTTT. It translates to CASTLNMNTEAFF. The gene calls are TRBV6-5 and TRBJ1-1; D gene unclear. Trimming pared 7 bases from V and 0 bases from J, leaving 9 bases between. Germline loops: CDR1 MNHEY, CDR2 SVGAGI. This CDR3 comprises 13 residues.

The genes are TRBV4-1 and TRBJ2-7; D is uncertain. The CDR3 has 13 residues. The V end was cut by 4 bases, the J end by 6 bases, with 13 bases between. Germline-derived CDR1 and CDR2 are MGHRA and YSYEKL. CDR3 residues: CASSPTLFLEQYF. CDR3 DNA: TGCGCCAGCAGCCCCACATTATTTCTCGAGCAGTACTTC.

V is TRBV19 and J is TRBJ2-7, with TRBD2 matching over 7 bases. The CDR3 is 14 amino acids. Per germline, CDR1 LNHDA and CDR2 SQIVND (reference sequence). V gave up 6 bases and J gave up 0 bases; unmatched junction bases: 5. This chain's CDR3 is CASSRAGSSYEQYF. CDR3 DNA: TGTGCCAGTAGCCGAGCGGGAAGCTCCTACGAGCAGTACTTC. The full variable domain, completed using reference TRBV19 and TRBJ2-7, is DGGITQSPKYLFRKEGQNVTLSCEQNLNHDAMYWYRQDPGQGLRLIYYSQIVNDFQKGDIAEGYSVSREKKESFPLTVTSAQKNPTAFYLCASSRAGSSYEQYFGPGTRLTVT.

The J gene is TRBJ2-1, the V gene TRBV27; tentatively, D is TRBD1 (5 bases). V was pared by 2 bases and J by 14 bases, with 13 bases between. CDR1 and CDR2 (germline): MNHEY, SMNVEV (reference sequence). The CDR3 is 12 amino acids. The CDR3: CASSLLTGTKFF. DNA of the CDR3: TGTGCCAGCAGTTTACTTACAGGAACGAAGTTCTTC.

The chain uses TRBV4-1 and TRBJ1-5, with 7 bases matching TRBD1. Germline V gene sequence: CDR1 MGHRA, CDR2 YSYEKL. The CDR3 length is 15 residues. The ends lost 2 bases at V and 3 bases at J; junction bases unmatched: 4. CDR3 in DNA: TGCGCCAGCAGCCAATATGACAGGGACAATCAGCCCCAGCATTTT. It is translated as CASSQYDRDNQPQHF.

This chain uses TRBV4-1 with TRBJ1-3, with D perhaps matching TRBD1 (5 bases). In germline, CDR1 is MGHRA, CDR2 YSYEKL. CDR3 size: 16 residues. V lost 3 bases and J 0 bases, leaving 12 bases between the germline ends. The CDR3 protein is CASSQDTPVSGNTIYF. CDR3 coding DNA: TGCGCCAGCAGCCAGGACACACCGGTCTCTGGAAACACCATATATTTT.

The V call is TRBV25-1, the J call TRBJ2-5; TRBD1 aligns across 7 bases. V shed 5 bases, J shed 1 base, and the junction held 13 bases outside the gene matches. The CDR3 covers 17 residues. From germline, CDR1 is MGHDK and CDR2 SYGVNS. The CDR3 sequence: CASSLHTGTDFQETQYF. The CDR3 DNA reads as TGTGCCAGCAGTTTACACACCGGGACAGACTTCCAAGAGACCCAGTACTTC.

CDR3 in amino acids: CASSLVNSINYGYTF. The CDR3 coding sequence is TGCGCCAGCAGCTTGGTGAACAGTATTAACTATGGCTACACCTTC. V and J are TRBV5-1 and TRBJ1-2; D gene unclear. Per the germline V gene, CDR1 is SGHRS and CDR2 is YFSETQ. The CDR3 is 15 residues long. Trimming removed 0 bases at V and 1 base at J, with 10 bases between. Full variable domain (remainder filled in from reference TRBV5-1 and TRBJ1-2): KAGVTQTPRYLIKTRGQQVTLSCSPISGHRSVSWYQQTPGQGLQFLFEYFSETQRNKGNFPGRFSGRQFSNSRSEMNVSTLELGDSALYLCASSLVNSINYGYTFGSGTRLTVV.

The chain has TRBV18 and TRBJ1-5, with 11 nucleotides matching TRBD1. This CDR3 comprises 16 residues. J was trimmed by 7 bases and V by 5 bases; bases with no gene match: 10. CDR1 and CDR2 from the germline V gene are KGHSH and LQKENI. The CDR3 region is CASSAGDRGSWQPQHF. CDR3 nucleotide sequence: TGTGCCAGCTCAGCCGGGGACAGGGGGTCGTGGCAGCCCCAGCATTTT.

The rearrangement joins TRBV7-9 to TRBJ1-2; tentatively, D is TRBD1 (5 bases). CDR3 size: 14 residues. Germline V gene lookup returns CDR1 SEHNR and CDR2 FQNEAQ (reference sequence). V shed 2 bases and J shed 2 bases, with 9 bases lying between them. CDR3 residues: CASSLTGVNYGYTF. The DNA of the CDR3 is TGTGCCAGCAGCTTAACAGGAGTCAACTATGGCTACACCTTC.

V is TRBV5-1 and J is TRBJ1-6; D possibly corresponds to TRBD1 (6 bases). Trimming removed 0 bases from V and 6 bases from J, with 7 bases in between. The CDR3 contains 14 residues. The germline CDR1 and CDR2 sequences are SGHRS and YFSETQ. The CDR3 DNA reads as TGCGCCAGCAGCTTGGACAGGGCTAATTCACCCCTCCACTTT. It specifies CASSLDRANSPLHF. Full variable domain (rest looked up from reference TRBV5-1 and TRBJ1-6): KAGVTQTPRYLIKTRGQQVTLSCSPISGHRSVSWYQQTPGQGLQFLFEYFSETQRNKGNFPGRFSGRQFSNSRSEMNVSTLELGDSALYLCASSLDRANSPLHFGNGTRLTVT.

The gene calls are TRBV7-9 and TRBJ2-5, with D hard to call. Germline-derived CDR1 and CDR2 are SEHNR and FQNEAQ (reference sequence). V lost 1 base to trimming and J lost 5 bases, with 11 bases between them. This CDR3 has 14 residues. In DNA form, the CDR3 reads TGTGCCAGCAGCTTAGAAACCCTCCGGGAGACCCAGTACTTC. Its protein is CASSLETLRETQYF.

The V and J genes are TRBV7-2 and TRBJ2-5; TRBD1 is a possible D gene (5 bases). The CDR3 sequence is 14 residues long. V lost 4 bases and J lost 0, with 9 bases in between. CDR1 is SGHTA and CDR2 is FQGNSA in the germline V gene. The CDR3 here is CASSSPGYQETQYF. Written as DNA, the CDR3 is TGTGCCAGCAGCTCCCCAGGGTACCAAGAGACCCAGTACTTC.

The chain uses TRBV7-2 and TRBJ2-3; 11 positions agree with TRBD2. The trim removed 3 bases at V and 6 bases at J, leaving 8 bases unmatched. CDR1 is SGHTA and CDR2 is FQGNSA in the germline V gene. This CDR3 contains 16 residues. The CDR3 sequence: CASSFLPPSGGDTQYF. The DNA for the CDR3 is TGTGCCAGCAGCTTTCTTCCTCCTAGCGGGGGGGATACGCAGTATTTT.

The chain employs TRBV3-1 (or the pseudogene TRBV3-2) and TRBJ1-2; 9 bases line up with TRBD1. Unmatched junction bases numbered 8, after V lost 8 bases and J lost 7 bases. The CDR3 is 13 residues long. Germline V CDR1 and CDR2: LGHDT, YNNKEL (reference sequence). As DNA, the CDR3 is TGTGCCAGCTCCCCCGGACAGGGGTCTGGCTACACCTTC. Its translation is CASSPGQGSGYTF.

This chain connects TRBV2 to TRBJ2-1; TRBD2 matches at 8 bases. This CDR3 contains 17 residues. Germline V gene sequence: CDR1 SNHLY, CDR2 FYNNEI. V shed 4 bases, J shed 3 bases, and the junction held 11 bases outside the gene matches. The CDR3 spells CASSGRKRELNYNEQFF. The CDR3 DNA reads TGTGCCAGCAGTGGAAGGAAGCGGGAGCTTAACTACAATGAGCAGTTCTTC.

The J gene is TRBJ1-2, the V gene TRBV6-5; 10 nucleotides match TRBD1. The ends lost 8 bases at V and 0 bases at J; junction bases unmatched: 0. The germline V gene has CDR1 MNHEY and CDR2 SVGAGI. This CDR3 comprises 13 residues. The CDR3 DNA reads as TGTGCCAGCGGACAGGGGGCTAACTATGGCTACACCTTC. The encoded protein is CASGQGANYGYTF.

This chain joins TRBV9 and TRBJ2-2; D is unclear. This CDR3 is 15 amino acids long. Germline V gene data show CDR1 as SGDLS and CDR2 as YYNGEE. V lost 0 bases and J 0 bases, leaving 6 bases between the germline ends. CDR3 in amino acids: CASSVAPANTGELFF. CDR3 nucleotide sequence: TGTGCCAGCAGCGTAGCCCCAGCGAACACCGGGGAGCTGTTTTTT.

The chain uses TRBV28 and TRBJ2-2; the match to TRBD2 covers 7 bases. Germline V lookup: CDR1 MDHEN, CDR2 SYDVKM. J was trimmed by 4 bases and V by 4 bases; bases with no gene match: 9. This CDR3 is built from 16 residues. In nucleotides, the CDR3 is TGTGCCAGCAGTTCAATGGCGGGAGACCCCACCGGGGAGCTGTTTTTT. Translation gives CASSSMAGDPTGELFF.

The J gene is TRBJ2-3, the V gene TRBV11-3; 15 positions match TRBD2. The germline gives CDR1 SGHNT, CDR2 YENEEA. The V gene end was trimmed by 4 bases and the J gene end by 1 base; junction bases not matched to a gene: 9. CDR3 length: 19 amino acids. CDR3 coding DNA: TGTGCCAGCAGCTCCTTTCCGGGACTAGCGGGGGGACGCACAGATACGCAGTATTTT. Its translation: CASSSFPGLAGGRTDTQYF. The whole variable domain, filled in from reference TRBV11-3 and TRBJ2-3, reads EAGVVQSPRYKIIEKKQPVAFWCNPISGHNTLYWYLQNLGQGPELLIRYENEEAVDDSQLPKDRFSAERLKGVDSTLKIQPAELGDSAVYLCASSSFPGLAGGRTDTQYFGPGTRLTVL.